These T cell receptor beta chains were read from a single sample in a study of blood T cell repertoires in COVID-19. TCRdb's copy holds only in-frame clones and misses some; the assay was immunoSEQ multiplex PCR. The sample gives roughly 120,000 clones, around 70% of which show up once; about 5.5% is in the top ten. The specimen sequenced was peripheral blood. Receptors were obtained from a man older than 75 with COVID-19, enrolled during active disease. Both conserved end residues are part of each CDR3. A D gene is named only where the DNA matches it firmly. Clone size is given for some rows only: seen once, a few or many times, or a class if the clone is expanded.

J | D | size | V | DNA | CDR3
TRBJ1-5 | . | . | TRBV15 | TGTGCCACCAGCGTAATCCCCCCGGGTGGCAATCAGCCCCAGCATTTT | CATSVIPPGGNQPQHF
TRBJ1-1 | . | . | TRBV5-1 | TGCGCCAGCAGCTTGTCAGGGGACACTGAAGCTTTCTTT | CASSLSGDTEAFF
TRBJ2-2 | TRBD2 | . | TRBV11-2 | TGTGCCAGCAGCTTATCTAGCGGGAGAAGGGGCAACACCGGGGAGCTGTTTTTT | CASSLSSGRRGNTGELFF
TRBJ2-3 | TRBD2 | once | TRBV5-4 | TGTGCCAGCAGCCCGACTAGCGGGAGAACAGATACGCAGTATTTT | CASSPTSGRTDTQYF
TRBJ2-5 | TRBD2 | few | TRBV7-7 | TGTGCTAGCGGGCCACGGACTAGCGAAGAGACCCAGTACTTC | CASGPRTSEETQYF
TRBJ2-3 | TRBD1 | . | TRBV20-1 | TGCAGTGCTAGTCAGGGGGAGCGGTCTGCAGATACGCAGTATTTT | CSASQGERSADTQYF
TRBJ2-6 | TRBD1 | . | TRBV2 | TGTGCCAGCATCCTCGACAGGGATGGGGCCAACGTCCTGACTTTC | CASILDRDGANVLTF
TRBJ2-1 | TRBD2 | . | TRBV10-1 | TGCGCCAGCCCCTGGCGGGAGGGGGCTGAGCAGTTCTTC | CASPWREGAEQFF
TRBJ2-5 | . | . | TRBV20-1 | TGCAGTGCTAGCGGAGAGACCCAGTACTTC | CSASGETQYF
TRBJ1-1 | . | . | TRBV13 | TGTGCCAGCAGCTTAGTGGCAGGGCGAATGAACACTGAAGCTTTCTTT | CASSLVAGRMNTEAFF
TRBJ2-1 | TRBD1 | few | TRBV24-1 | TGTGCCACCAGTGATTTTATCCGGACAGGGAGCAATGAGCAGTTCTTC | CATSDFIRTGSNEQFF
TRBJ1-2 | TRBD1 | . | TRBV5-1 | TGCGCCAGCAGCTCCACATCAGGGGGCGCGGGAGGCTACACCTTC | CASSSTSGGAGGYTF
TRBJ2-1 | TRBD2 | . | TRBV27 | TGTGCCAGCAGTCCAGCGGGAAGACCCTACAATGAGCAGTTCTTC | CASSPAGRPYNEQFF
TRBJ2-7 | . | . | TRBV4-2 | TGTGCCAGCAGCCAAGTAGGAGCGGAGGGAGGATACGAGCAGTACTTC | CASSQVGAEGGYEQYF
TRBJ1-3 | TRBD1 | once | TRBV18 | TGTGCCAGCTCACCGATGACAGGGGGAAGCTCTGGAAACACCATATATTTT | CASSPMTGGSSGNTIYF
TRBJ2-7 | . | . | TRBV23-1 | TGCGCCAGCAGTCAAGAGGGTAGCTACGAGCAGTACTTC | CASSQEGSYEQYF
TRBJ1-3 | . | . | TRBV5-6 | TGTGCCAGCAGCGAGCAATTCTCTGGAAACACCATATATTTT | CASSEQFSGNTIYF
TRBJ2-3 | TRBD2 | . | TRBV9 | TGTGCCAGCAGCGTAGGCGGGAGGCAAGCCACAGATACGCAGTATTTT | CASSVGGRQATDTQYF
TRBJ2-7 | . | . | TRBV4-3 | TGCGCCAGCAGCCAAGATCCGGCAGGGACCTACGAGCAGTACTTC | CASSQDPAGTYEQYF
TRBJ1-5 | TRBD1 | . | TRBV6-4 | TGTGCCAGCAGTGACTTCGCGGGGACAGTGTTTCGTCAGCCCCAGCATTTT | CASSDFAGTVFRQPQHF
TRBJ2-2 | . | few | TRBV6-5 | TGTGCCAGCAGTACAGGGAACACCGGGGAGCTGTTTTTT | CASSTGNTGELFF
TRBJ2-7 | . | . | TRBV29-1 | TGCAGCGTTGAAGTTGGCGGGTCCAACGAGCAGTACTTC | CSVEVGGSNEQYF
TRBJ2-5 | . | many | TRBV19 | TGTGCCAGTAGTATACCGACAATACTGTGCCGGTACCAAGAGACCCAGTACTTC | CASSIPTILCRYQETQYF
TRBJ1-6 | TRBD1 | few | TRBV3-1/TRBV3-2 | TGTGCCAGCAGCCAAGGAGTGGGGACAGGGGCTTCACCCCTCCACTTT | CASSQGVGTGASPLHF
TRBJ1-2 | . | . | TRBV5-1 | TGCGCCAGCAGCTTGCGATCCGTGACACTGCCACATGGCTACACCTTC | CASSLRSVTLPHGYTF
TRBJ2-5 | TRBD2 | . | TRBV6-1 | TGTGCCAGCAGTGAATCTAGCGGGGGAGAGACCCAGTACTTC | CASSESSGGETQYF
TRBJ1-2 | TRBD1 | . | TRBV2 | TGTGCCAGCAGGGGGGACAGGGGGACTTATGGCTACACCTTC | CASRGDRGTYGYTF
TRBJ2-7 | . | . | TRBV28 | TGTGCCAGCAGTTTTCCCGCGGACAAGCAGTACTTC | CASSFPADKQYF
TRBJ2-7 | . | few | TRBV7-2 | TGTGCCAGCAGCCGGGCTAGCGGAGGGGGATCCTACGAGCAGTACTTC | CASSRASGGGSYEQYF
TRBJ2-1 | TRBD2 | . | TRBV24-1 | TGTGCCACCAGTCTGACTCGGAGCGGGAGATGGAATGAGCAGTTCTTC | CATSLTRSGRWNEQFF
TRBJ1-2 | TRBD1 | . | TRBV7-9 | TGTGCCAGCAGCCAAACAGGGGTAGATGGCTACACCTTC | CASSQTGVDGYTF
TRBJ2-1 | . | . | TRBV3-1/TRBV3-2 | TGTGCCAGCAGCCAAGCGTTCGGCAATGAGCAGTTCTTC | CASSQAFGNEQFF
TRBJ1-4 | TRBD1 | . | TRBV19 | TGTGCCAGTAGTACCCGGGACAGGGGTGAAAAACTGTTTTTT | CASSTRDRGEKLFF
TRBJ2-2 | TRBD2 | . | TRBV5-4 | TGTGCCAGCAGCTCAGGACTAGCGGGGAACACCGGGGAGCTGTTTTTT | CASSSGLAGNTGELFF
TRBJ2-5 | TRBD2 | . | TRBV9 | TGTGCCAGCAGCGTAGCAGCGGGGACTCAAGAGACCCAGTACTTC | CASSVAAGTQETQYF
TRBJ2-7 | . | . | TRBV4-1 | TGCGCCAGCAGTCTTCGCGATCCTCCCTACGAGCAGTACTTC | CASSLRDPPYEQYF
TRBJ1-5 | TRBD1 | . | TRBV3-1/TRBV3-2 | TGTGCCAGCAGCCGTACAGGACAGGACAATCAGCCCCAGCATTTT | CASSRTGQDNQPQHF
TRBJ1-4 | TRBD1 | . | TRBV28 | TGTGCCAGTGGGGCAGGGGGTGAAAATGAAAAACTGTTTTTT | CASGAGGENEKLFF
TRBJ2-2 | TRBD2 | . | TRBV10-1 | TGCGCCAGCAGTGAGTCGAGGCTAGCGGGGGTGGACACCGGGGAGCTGTTTTTT | CASSESRLAGVDTGELFF
TRBJ1-1 | . | . | TRBV30 | TGTGCCTGGAGTGTTATCGGGGGTGAAGCTTTCTTT | CAWSVIGGEAFF
TRBJ2-3 | TRBD2 | . | TRBV5-1 | TGCGCCAGCAGCCCTGGACTAGCTCGCACAGATACGCAGTATTTT | CASSPGLARTDTQYF
TRBJ2-2 | . | . | TRBV28 | TGTGCCAGCAGTTTTTACGGGGAGCTGTTTTTT | CASSFYGELFF
TRBJ2-5 | TRBD2 | . | TRBV7-2 | TGTGCCAGCAGCGCGACTAGCGGGATCCGGGAGACCCAGTACTTC | CASSATSGIRETQYF
TRBJ2-2 | TRBD1 | few | TRBV4-2 | TGTGCCAGCAGCCAAGAGACAGGGACCGGGGAGCTGTTTTTT | CASSQETGTGELFF
TRBJ1-3 | . | . | TRBV6-4 | TGTGCCAGCAGTGACTCGATGGGCCTCCCGCGAAGCTCTGGAAACACCATATATTTT | CASSDSMGLPRSSGNTIYF
TRBJ2-5 | TRBD2 | . | TRBV15 | TGTGCCACCAGCAGAGATAGGGCTAGCGGGAGTGTTGAGACCCAGTACTTC | CATSRDRASGSVETQYF
TRBJ1-3 | . | . | TRBV24-1 | TGTGCCACCGATGGGGGGGGATCTAAGCAGCCTGGAAACACCATATATTTT | CATDGGGSKQPGNTIYF
TRBJ2-1 | TRBD2 | . | TRBV9 | TGTGCCAGCAGCGTAGCGGGACTAGCGAGCTCCTACAATGAGCAGTTCTTC | CASSVAGLASSYNEQFF